The present TCR beta chain was sequenced within a study of technical replicates of blood from a handful of donors (dated by TCRdb to the late 2010s). From a lookup of the germline V gene (reference sequence), CDR1 and CDR2 are GTSNPN and SVGIG. The CDR3 runs 15 residues from the cysteine to the phenylalanine. CDR3 DNA only is kept here, 45 bases in frame from base 1. V loses 3 bases of germline sequence and J loses 2 bases, and the interval between the two ends is 16 bases. This clone was counted only a few times. Its antigen specificity is not known. No base quality values were provided; no much bigger clone lies one nucleotide off. The library was produced with the immunoSEQ multiplex PCR assay. This immuneACCESS table, as held by TCRdb, lists in-frame sequences with V and J called but not all clones. Of the missing ones, under half trace to an unresolved V gene in checked studies; the others have no known cause. In this sample the table shows 100,000 or so clones, roughly 95% of which occur a single time. The top ten hold 0.21% of the sample.

The V and J segments used are TRBV30 and TRBJ1-1; tentative D gene TRBD1, with 5 bases matching. The clonotype comes from a human donor in good health. Specimen: T cells isolated from PBMCs. The DNA sequence is given as TGTGCCTGGAGATTGACAGAAGCCCTAAACACTGAAGCTTTCTTT. Its coded protein is CAWRLTEALNTEAFF.